The 8 T cell receptor beta chains in this list originate from one sample, sequenced in a study of cytomegalovirus exposure and HLA in healthy donors. Researchers ran the PCR with 60 Vbeta and 13 Jbeta primers. Clones were read by immunoSEQ multiplex PCR, and TCRdb kept only the in-frame ones, dropping some. The repertoire has 100,000 to 150,000 clones, about 68% of them found once; the top ten carry 4%. The sequenced sample consisted of PBMCs. The origin of the receptors is a man aged 40-49 years in good health and CMV-seropositive.

This clone occurred a few times. This chain connects TRBV25-1 to TRBJ2-3, with 14 bases matching TRBD2. The CDR3 runs to 16 residues. In germline, CDR1 is MGHDK, CDR2 SYGVNS. With V trimmed by 5 bases and J by 6 bases, 7 bases remained unmatched. CDR3 DNA sequence: TGTGCCAGCAGTCCCCAGGGACTAGCGGGAGTCGATACGCAGTATTTT. Its protein is CASSPQGLAGVDTQYF.

The chain uses TRBV28 and TRBJ2-3; D unclear. Germline V gene data show CDR1 as MDHEN and CDR2 as SYDVKM. Trimming removed 11 bases at V and 0 bases at J, with 12 bases between. CDR3 length equals 13 residues. CDR3 protein: CAYYSRSTDTQYF. In DNA form, the CDR3 reads TGTGCCTACTACTCACGTAGCACAGATACGCAGTATTTT.

This chain uses TRBV5-6 with TRBJ2-7; 11 bases are shared with TRBD1. CDR1 is SGHDT, CDR2 YYEEEE, per germline. The ends lost 3 bases at V and 7 bases at J; junction bases unmatched: 6. The CDR3 length is 14 residues. This CDR3 is CASSSGQGAREQYF. CDR3 coding DNA: TGTGCCAGCAGCTCTGGACAGGGGGCAAGGGAGCAGTACTTC. Variable domain in full (rest from reference TRBV5-6 and TRBJ2-7): DAGVTQSPTHLIKTRGQQVTLRCSPKSGHDTVSWYQQALGQGPQFIFQYYEEEERQRGNFPDRFSGHQFPNYSSELNVNALLLGDSALYLCASSSGQGAREQYFGPGTRLTVT.

About this clone itself: The same CDR3 is also encoded by other DNA sequences in this sample. The chain links TRBV19 to TRBJ1-6, with TRBD1 identical over 12 bases. This CDR3 is 14 amino acids long. The germline CDR1 and CDR2 sequences are LNHDA and SQIVND (reference sequence). V dropped 6 bases and J dropped 12; count of bases not matched to a gene: 6. CDR3 in amino acids: CASRTGTGGVPLHF. DNA of the CDR3: TGTGCCAGTAGGACCGGGACAGGGGGCGTACCCCTCCACTTT. The complete variable domain, with remaining parts taken from reference TRBV19 and TRBJ1-6, reads DGGITQSPKYLFRKEGQNVTLSCEQNLNHDAMYWYRQDPGQGLRLIYYSQIVNDFQKGDIAEGYSVSREKKESFPLTVTSAQKNPTAFYLCASRTGTGGVPLHFGNGTRLTVT.

The chain uses TRBV4-1 and TRBJ2-7; TRBD1 agrees at 9 bases. V shed 6 bases, J shed 6 bases, and the junction held 12 bases outside the gene matches. Germline V gives CDR1 MGHRA, CDR2 YSYEKL. The CDR3 has 15 residues. CDR3 region: CASRPTGTGISEQYF. For the CDR3, the DNA is TGCGCCAGCAGACCTACCGGGACAGGGATTAGCGAGCAGTACTTC.

V gene TRBV5-1 combines with J gene TRBJ2-5; TRBD2 matches 8 bases. Germline CDR1 is SGHRS and CDR2 is YFSETQ. V dropped 5 bases and J dropped 1; count of bases not matched to a gene: 7. The CDR3 extends over 15 amino acids. Here the CDR3 DNA reads TGCGCCAGCAGTTCCGCCGGGAGGGCCCAAGAGACCCAGTACTTC. As protein: CASSSAGRAQETQYF. Full variable domain (remainder filled in from reference TRBV5-1 and TRBJ2-5): KAGVTQTPRYLIKTRGQQVTLSCSPISGHRSVSWYQQTPGQGLQFLFEYFSETQRNKGNFPGRFSGRQFSNSRSEMNVSTLELGDSALYLCASSSAGRAQETQYFGPGTRLLVL.

The chain uses TRBV5-6 and TRBJ2-3, with 11 bases identical to TRBD2. The CDR3 runs to 17 residues. The V gene's germline CDR1 is SGHDT and CDR2 YYEEEE. With V trimmed by 0 bases and J by 6 bases, 9 bases remained unmatched. Here the CDR3 reads CASSLGLLAGVPDTQYF. The CDR3 bases are TGTGCCAGCAGCTTGGGGTTACTAGCGGGAGTCCCGGATACGCAGTATTTT.

The chain uses TRBV11-1 and TRBJ2-7; the match to TRBD2 covers 16 bases. From germline, CDR1 is SGHAT and CDR2 FQDESV (reference sequence). The CDR3 is 17 amino acids. Trimming took 5 bases from V and 0 from J; bases not matched to a gene: 4. The CDR3 protein is CASSPGLAGGFSYEQYF. The CDR3 nucleotides are TGTGCCAGCAGCCCGGGACTAGCGGGAGGGTTCTCCTACGAGCAGTACTTC. Full variable domain (rest looked up from reference TRBV11-1 and TRBJ2-7): EAEVAQSPRYKITEKSQAVAFWCDPISGHATLYWYRQILGQGPELLVQFQDESVVDDSQLPKDRFSAERLKGVDSTLKIQPAELGDSAMYLCASSPGLAGGFSYEQYFGPGTRLTVT.